The 23 T cell receptor beta chains below come from one sample, sequenced in a study of T cell responses to AZD1222 COVID-19 vaccine (dated by TCRdb to the early 2020s). The time point label, read with the paper, signifies: baseline before first vaccination. The method behind the library was the immunoSEQ multiplex PCR assay. What TCRdb holds here is the immuneACCESS table cut down to in-frame rearrangements. Part of the clones is not present; checked against another copy, under half of the missing clones reflect an unresolved V gene, and the others are unexplained. The sample table holds about 180,000 clones, of which 85% to 90% were seen once. The top ten clonotypes cover about 7.2% of the sample. The specimen was peripheral blood, collected on day 0 of AZD1222 vaccination. The receptor source for this set is an adult in good health.

The chain carries TRBV5-5 and TRBJ1-4, with D perhaps matching TRBD1 (5 bases). Germline V gives CDR1 SGHKS, CDR2 YYEKEE (reference sequence). The CDR3 spans 14 residues. V lost 3 bases and J lost 7, with 13 bases in between. The CDR3 loop reads CASSSGTETEKLFF. For the CDR3, the DNA is TGTGCCAGCAGCTCCGGGACGGAAACTGAAAAACTGTTTTTT.

This clone appeared once. The J gene is TRBJ1-2, the V gene TRBV7-2, with 11 bases fitting TRBD1. Germline values: CDR1 SGHTA, CDR2 FQGNSA. J gave up 0 bases and V 1 base, and 4 bases lay outside the gene matches. This CDR3 spans 17 amino acids. The DNA of the CDR3 is TGTGCCAGCAGCTTAGGGACAGGGGGCGGTTCTAACTATGGCTACACCTTC. It specifies CASSLGTGGGSNYGYTF.

The chain joins TRBV6-5 to TRBJ2-7, with D hard to call. From germline, CDR1 is MNHEY and CDR2 SVGAGI. V dropped 5 bases and J dropped 3 bases, with 8 bases sitting between them. The length of the CDR3 is 12 residues. This chain's CDR3 is CASSRANYEQYF. CDR3 bases: TGTGCCAGCAGTCGGGCCAACTACGAGCAGTACTTC.

The rearrangement links TRBV7-9 to TRBJ2-1; 9 bases agree with TRBD2. In germline, CDR1 is SEHNR, CDR2 FQNEAQ (reference sequence). V gave up 5 bases and J gave up 0 bases; unmatched junction bases: 8. This CDR3 is 17 amino acids long. The CDR3 DNA is TGTGCCAGCAGCCCCGGGCGGGGGGGCCGCTCCTACAATGAGCAGTTCTTC. This translates into CASSPGRGGRSYNEQFF.

The V and J genes are TRBV6-1 and TRBJ2-1; D call uncertain. Germline V gene data show CDR1 as MNHNS and CDR2 as SASEGT. Trimming cost V 2 bases and J 6 bases, with 11 bases left between them. This CDR3 region has 14 residues. In nucleotides, the CDR3 is TGTGCCAGCAGTGAATCCCTAGGGCGCAATGAGCAGTTCTTC. Encoded protein: CASSESLGRNEQFF.

The rearrangement joins TRBV6-5 to TRBJ1-1; D is undetermined. With 10 bases removed from V and 2 bases from J, the gap between germline ends came to 17 bases. Germline values: CDR1 MNHEY, CDR2 SVGAGI. The CDR3 is made up of 14 amino acids. DNA of the CDR3: TGTGCCACCCAGTTACGTCTAGGTAACACTGAAGCTTTCTTT. Translating gives CATQLRLGNTEAFF.

There are a few counts of this clone. V and J are TRBV7-3 and TRBJ2-2, with D unresolved. The V end was cut by 1 base, the J end by 10 bases, with 10 bases between. Germline values: CDR1 SGHTA, CDR2 FQGTGA. This CDR3 is built from 13 residues. This chain's CDR3 is CASSLMREEELFF. The CDR3 bases are TGTGCCAGCAGCTTAATGCGAGAGGAGGAGCTGTTTTTT.

The chain combines TRBV4-1 with TRBJ1-3; possible D gene TRBD1, 5 bases. Germline V gives CDR1 MGHRA, CDR2 YSYEKL. V lost 3 bases and J lost 0, with 12 bases in between. The CDR3 has 16 residues. CDR3 sequence reads: CASSHPTGSSGNTIYF. Here the CDR3 DNA reads TGCGCCAGCAGCCACCCCACAGGATCCTCTGGAAACACCATATATTTT.

This rearrangement joins TRBV7-6 to TRBJ1-6; TRBD1 might be the D (5 bases). Trimming pared 2 bases from V and 7 bases from J, leaving 9 bases between. There are 14 residues in the CDR3. CDR1 is SGHVS and CDR2 is FNYEAQ in the germline V gene. In nucleotides, the CDR3 is TGTGCCAGCAGCTTATCGGGGGGAAATTCACCCCTCCACTTT. Its translation is CASSLSGGNSPLHF.

In this sample, this clone turned up a few times. The same CDR3 can be traced to other DNA sequences in this sample. V and J are TRBV27 and TRBJ1-2; tentatively, D is TRBD1 (5 bases). The CDR3 covers 13 residues. Between the trimmed V and J ends, which lost 3 bases and 5 bases, there was a span of 10 bases. Germline V gene sequence: CDR1 MNHEY, CDR2 SMNVEV (reference sequence). The CDR3: CASSLGGLYGYTF. DNA for the CDR3: TGTGCCAGCAGTTTGGGGGGGTTGTATGGCTACACCTTC.

Remarks on this clone: At one of its ends the junction is not consistent with the germline gene, which may arise from a read error. This chain joins TRBV10-3 and TRBJ2-2; D possibly corresponds to TRBD1 (5 bases). The CDR3 is made up of 15 amino acids. The V gene's germline CDR1 is ENHRY and CDR2 SYGVKD. The CDR3 DNA is TGTGCCATCAATCAAGGGGAACTACCTTCCGGTGAGCTGTTTTTT. Amino acid sequence: CAINQGELPSGELFF.

This clone was picked up a small number of times. CDR3: CASSRESHQPQHF. In nucleotides, the CDR3 is TGTGCCAGCAGCCGGGAGAGCCATCAGCCCCAGCATTTT. The chain links TRBV28 to TRBJ1-5; no reliable D call. Trimming took 6 bases from V and 5 from J, leaving 11 bases between them. The germline V gene has CDR1 MDHEN and CDR2 SYDVKM. The CDR3 contains 13 residues.

Turning to this clone: The same CDR3 is also encoded by other DNA sequences in this sample. V and J are TRBV10-3 and TRBJ2-7; D is possibly TRBD2 (6 bases). V was pared by 8 bases and J by 1 base, with 9 bases between. Germline loops: CDR1 ENHRY, CDR2 SYGVKD. The CDR3 contains 12 residues. This chain's CDR3 is CAIGGDSYEQYF. CDR3 coding DNA: TGTGCCATCGGAGGGGATTCCTACGAGCAGTACTTC.

The chain has TRBV3-1 (or the pseudogene TRBV3-2) and TRBJ2-2; TRBD2 matches at 11 bases. The CDR3 sequence is 16 residues long. From germline, CDR1 is LGHDT and CDR2 YNNKEL (reference sequence). Trimming at V came to 5 bases and at J to 4 bases, leaving 6 bases not matched to a gene. CDR3 coding DNA: TGTGCCAGCAGCTTCCGACTAGCGGGGCTCACCGGGGAGCTGTTTTTT. Residues: CASSFRLAGLTGELFF.

This chain joins TRBV10-2 and TRBJ2-2; no clear D gene. The CDR3 loop spans 14 amino acids. Germline lookup yields CDR1 WSHSY and CDR2 SAAADI. Trimming shortened V by 7 bases and J by 1 base, and 10 bases separated the two germline ends. CDR3 loop: CASTPSGNTGELFF. The DNA for the CDR3 is TGCGCCAGCACGCCTAGTGGGAACACCGGGGAGCTGTTTTTT.

The V and J genes are TRBV19 and TRBJ1-4; 10 positions match TRBD1. From germline, CDR1 is LNHDA and CDR2 SQIVND (reference sequence). The CDR3 consists of 15 residues. V lost 9 bases to trimming and J lost 2 bases; unmatched junction nucleotides: 6. CDR3 loop: CASRDRGPTNEKLFF. The CDR3 DNA sequence: TGTGCCAGCCGGGACAGGGGCCCCACTAATGAAAAACTGTTTTTT. The complete variable domain, with remaining parts taken from reference TRBV19 and TRBJ1-4, reads DGGITQSPKYLFRKEGQNVTLSCEQNLNHDAMYWYRQDPGQGLRLIYYSQIVNDFQKGDIAEGYSVSREKKESFPLTVTSAQKNPTAFYLCASRDRGPTNEKLFFGSGTQLSVL.

The J gene is TRBJ2-2, the V gene TRBV24-1, with TRBD2 identical over 9 bases. The CDR3 sequence is 16 residues long. CDR1 is KGHDR, CDR2 SFDVKD, per germline. Trimming cost V 4 bases and J 3 bases; bases outside gene matches: 5. The CDR3 region is CATSESGGPYTGELFF. The CDR3, as DNA: TGTGCCACCAGTGAGAGCGGGGGGCCCTACACCGGGGAGCTGTTTTTT.

Turning to this clone: Other DNA sequences from this sample encode an identical CDR3 as well. The chain has TRBV4-3 and TRBJ2-5; D perhaps matches TRBD1 (5 bases). Germline CDR1 and CDR2: LGHNA and YSLEER. V shed 0 bases and J shed 2 bases, with 10 bases lying between them. The CDR3 has 15 residues. CDR3 coding DNA: TGCGCCAGCAGCCAAGATAGGGGTGGGCAAGAGACCCAGTACTTC. Its protein is CASSQDRGGQETQYF.

V gene TRBV5-1 combines with J gene TRBJ2-7; D is undetermined. V was shortened by 0 bases and J by 6 bases, with 7 bases between the two germline ends. This CDR3 spans 12 amino acids. Germline loops: CDR1 SGHRS, CDR2 YFSETQ. CDR3 sequence: CASSLVGGEQYF. In DNA, the CDR3 is TGCGCCAGCAGCTTGGTGGGCGGCGAGCAGTACTTC.

The chain joins TRBV30 to TRBJ2-1; D perhaps matches TRBD1 (6 bases). V lost 1 base to trimming and J lost 8 bases, with 9 bases between them. Germline CDR1 GTSNPN, CDR2 SVGIG (reference sequence). There are 12 residues in the CDR3. This CDR3 is CAWSANRDEQFF. The DNA for the CDR3 is TGTGCCTGGAGTGCCAACAGGGATGAGCAGTTCTTC. Variable domain in full (rest from reference TRBV30 and TRBJ2-1): SQTIHQWPATLVQPVGSPLSLECTVEGTSNPNLYWYRQAAGRGLQLLFYSVGIGQISSEVPQNLSASRPQDRQFILSSKKLLLSDSGFYLCAWSANRDEQFFGPGTRLTVL.

V gene TRBV4-1 combines with J gene TRBJ1-6, with D unclear. CDR3 length: 13 residues. CDR1 and CDR2 (germline): MGHRA, YSYEKL. Trimming pared 0 bases from V and 7 bases from J, leaving 4 bases between. The CDR3 region is CASSQEVNSPLHF. The DNA for the CDR3 is TGCGCCAGCAGCCAAGAGGTAAATTCACCCCTCCACTTT.

The CDR3: CASSVSSGGTEAFF. In DNA form, the CDR3 reads TGCGCCAGCAGTGTTTCATCCGGGGGCACTGAAGCTTTCTTT. The V call is TRBV10-1, the J call TRBJ1-1, with D perhaps TRBD1 (5 bases). The CDR3 consists of 14 residues. Trimming left V 4 bases short and J 4 bases short, with 13 bases between. Germline assignment: CDR1 WNHNN and CDR2 SYGVQD (reference sequence).

Here the CDR3 reads CASRQTSGNTIYF. The CDR3 coding sequence is TGTGCCAGTAGGCAGACCTCTGGAAACACCATATATTTT. This sequence joins TRBV19 and TRBJ1-3; D gene uncertain. Germline assignment: CDR1 LNHDA and CDR2 SQIVND (reference sequence). V was cut by 6 bases and J by 0 bases, with 6 bases left in between. The CDR3 is 13 amino acids.